The TCR beta chain under discussion was sequenced for a study of T cell responses to AZD1222 COVID-19 vaccine. Study results and limitations: Seropositive AZD1222 recipients at baseline numbered only five or six.

Trimming shortened V by 0 bases and J by 0 bases, and 6 bases separated the two germline ends. This CDR3 region has 15 residues. Germline V gene lookup returns CDR1 LGHNA and CDR2 YSLEER. Measured with immunoSEQ multiplex PCR; TCRdb has only the in-frame clones, and not every one. The data show about 200,000 clones, roughly 92% seen once. As regards this clone: Its antigen is not known.

The V call is TRBV4-3, the J call TRBJ1-5; D is unresolved. This TCR was sampled from an adult who received the AZD1222 COVID-19 vaccine. The starting material was peripheral blood, obtained 28 days after the second AZD1222 dose. Here the CDR3 reads CASSQDSYSNQPQHF. Written as DNA, the CDR3 is TGCGCCAGCAGCCAAGACAGCTATAGCAATCAGCCCCAGCATTTT.